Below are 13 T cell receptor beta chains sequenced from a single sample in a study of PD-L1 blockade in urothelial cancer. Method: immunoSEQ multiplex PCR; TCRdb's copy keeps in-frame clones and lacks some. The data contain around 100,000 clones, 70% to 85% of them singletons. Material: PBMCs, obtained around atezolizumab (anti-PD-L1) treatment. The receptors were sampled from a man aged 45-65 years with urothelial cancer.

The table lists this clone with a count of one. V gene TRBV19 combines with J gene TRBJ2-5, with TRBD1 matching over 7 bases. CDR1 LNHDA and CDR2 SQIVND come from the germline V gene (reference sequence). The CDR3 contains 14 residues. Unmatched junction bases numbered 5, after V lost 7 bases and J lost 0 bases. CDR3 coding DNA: TGTGCCAGTAAGGGACAGCTGTACCAAGAGACCCAGTACTTC. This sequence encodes CASKGQLYQETQYF.

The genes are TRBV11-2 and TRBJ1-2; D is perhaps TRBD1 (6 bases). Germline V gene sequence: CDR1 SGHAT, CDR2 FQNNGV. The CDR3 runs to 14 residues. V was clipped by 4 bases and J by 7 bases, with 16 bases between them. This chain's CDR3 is CASSSRQDWGGYTF. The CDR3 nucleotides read TGTGCCAGCAGCTCTAGACAGGATTGGGGTGGCTACACCTTC.

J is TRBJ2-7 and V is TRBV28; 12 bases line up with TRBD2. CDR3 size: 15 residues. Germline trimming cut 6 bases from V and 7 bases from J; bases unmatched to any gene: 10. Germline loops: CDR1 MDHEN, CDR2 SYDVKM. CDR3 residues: CASSRGLAGMREQYF. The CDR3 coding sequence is TGTGCCAGCAGCCGTGGACTAGCGGGGATGAGGGAGCAGTACTTC. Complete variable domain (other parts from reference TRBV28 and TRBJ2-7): DVKVTQSSRYLVKRTGEKVFLECVQDMDHENMFWYRQDPGLGLRLIYFSYDVKMKEKGDIPEGYSVSREKKERFSLILESASTNQTSMYLCASSRGLAGMREQYFGPGTRLTVT.

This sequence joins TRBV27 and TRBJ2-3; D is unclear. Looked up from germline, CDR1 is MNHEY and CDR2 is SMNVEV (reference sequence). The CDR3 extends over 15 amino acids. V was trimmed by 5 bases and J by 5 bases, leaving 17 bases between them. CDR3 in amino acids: CASSIIRAPGDTQYF. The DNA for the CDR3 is TGTGCCAGCAGTATAATTAGAGCGCCGGGAGATACGCAGTATTTT.

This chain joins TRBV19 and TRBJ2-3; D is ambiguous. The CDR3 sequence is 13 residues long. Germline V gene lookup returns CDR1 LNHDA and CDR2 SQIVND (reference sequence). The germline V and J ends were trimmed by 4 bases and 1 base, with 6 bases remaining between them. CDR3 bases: TGTGCCAGTAGTAGTACAGGCACAGATACGCAGTATTTT. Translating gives CASSSTGTDTQYF.

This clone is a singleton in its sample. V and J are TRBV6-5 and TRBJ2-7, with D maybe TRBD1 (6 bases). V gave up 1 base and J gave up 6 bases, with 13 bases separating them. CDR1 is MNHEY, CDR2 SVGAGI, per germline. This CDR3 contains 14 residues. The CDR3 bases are TGTGCCAGCAGTTACTACAGGGAACTCGGCGAGCAGTACTTC. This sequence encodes CASSYYRELGEQYF.

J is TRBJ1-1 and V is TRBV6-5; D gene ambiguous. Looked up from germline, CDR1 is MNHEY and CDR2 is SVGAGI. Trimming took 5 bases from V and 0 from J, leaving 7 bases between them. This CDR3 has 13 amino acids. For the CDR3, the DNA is TGTGCCAGCAGTCGTTACATGAACACTGAAGCTTTCTTT. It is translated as CASSRYMNTEAFF.

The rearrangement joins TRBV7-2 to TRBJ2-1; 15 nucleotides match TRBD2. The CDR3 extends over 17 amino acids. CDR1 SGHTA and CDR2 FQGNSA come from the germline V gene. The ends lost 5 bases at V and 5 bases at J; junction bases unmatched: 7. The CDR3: CASSLRTSGRANNEQFF. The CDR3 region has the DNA TGTGCCAGCAGCCTGAGGACTAGCGGGAGGGCCAACAATGAGCAGTTCTTC.

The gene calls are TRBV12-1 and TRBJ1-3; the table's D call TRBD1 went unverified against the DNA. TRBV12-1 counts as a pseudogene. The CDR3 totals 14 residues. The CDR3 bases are TGTGCCAGCAGCCTGGGCAGCTCTGGAAACACCATATATTTT. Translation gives CASSLGSSGNTIYF.

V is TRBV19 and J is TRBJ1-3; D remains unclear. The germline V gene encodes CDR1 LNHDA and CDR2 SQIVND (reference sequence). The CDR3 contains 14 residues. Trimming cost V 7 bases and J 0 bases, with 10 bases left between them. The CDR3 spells CASMRSGSGNTIYF. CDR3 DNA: TGTGCCAGTATGAGGTCGGGCTCTGGAAACACCATATATTTT.

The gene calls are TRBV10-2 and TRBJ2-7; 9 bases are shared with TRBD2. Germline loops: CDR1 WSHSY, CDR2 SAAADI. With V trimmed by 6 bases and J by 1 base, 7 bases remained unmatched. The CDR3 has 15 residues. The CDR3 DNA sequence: TGCGCCAGCAGGGGGGGGACTAGCTTTTCCTACGAGCAGTACTTC. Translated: CASRGGTSFSYEQYF.

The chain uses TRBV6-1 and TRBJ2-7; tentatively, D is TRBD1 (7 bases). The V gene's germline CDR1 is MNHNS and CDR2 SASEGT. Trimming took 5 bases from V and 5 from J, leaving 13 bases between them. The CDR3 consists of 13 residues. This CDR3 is CASSLQGRNEQYF. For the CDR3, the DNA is TGTGCCAGCAGTCTACAGGGGAGGAACGAGCAGTACTTC.

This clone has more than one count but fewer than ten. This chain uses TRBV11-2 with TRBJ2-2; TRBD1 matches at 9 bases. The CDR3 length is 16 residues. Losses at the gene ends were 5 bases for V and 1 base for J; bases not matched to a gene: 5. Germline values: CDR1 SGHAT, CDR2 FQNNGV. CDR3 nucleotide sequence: TGTGCCAGCAGCAACAGGGGGCGGCGGAACACCGGGGAGCTGTTTTTT. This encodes CASSNRGRRNTGELFF.